These 27 T cell receptor beta chains came from one sample sequenced in a study of technical replicates of blood from several donors. TCRdb keeps only in-frame clones here, not all; method: immunoSEQ multiplex PCR. The data show tens of thousands of clones, with about 94% seen just once and under 0.5% held by the top ten. The source material was T cells isolated from PBMCs. These receptors all stem from a human donor in good health.

The V gene is TRBV11-2, the J gene TRBJ2-1; 8 nucleotides match TRBD2. With 1 base clipped from V and 6 bases from J, the junction kept 2 bases outside the gene matches. The germline gives CDR1 SGHAT, CDR2 FQNNGV. CDR3 length equals 14 residues. The CDR3 nucleotides read TGTGCCAGCAGCTTAGCGGGAGGGGGCAATGAGCAGTTCTTC. As protein: CASSLAGGGNEQFF.

This chain connects TRBV9 to TRBJ2-1, with D perhaps matching TRBD2 (6 bases). The CDR3 spans 16 residues. V was shortened by 4 bases and J by 2 bases, with 16 bases between the two germline ends. Germline lookup yields CDR1 SGDLS and CDR2 YYNGEE. CDR3 residues: CASSPVVVAAYNEQFF. CDR3 bases: TGTGCCAGCAGCCCAGTGGTAGTAGCGGCCTACAATGAGCAGTTCTTC.

V and J are TRBV13 and TRBJ2-1, with TRBD2 identical over 9 bases. Looked up from germline, CDR1 is PRHDT and CDR2 is FYEKMQ (reference sequence). V was pared by 2 bases and J by 5 bases, with 4 bases of the junction left unmatched. This CDR3 comprises 15 residues. The CDR3 region has the DNA TGTGCCAGCAGCTTATTTCTAGCGGGACACAATGAGCAGTTCTTC. Protein sequence: CASSLFLAGHNEQFF.

The chain joins TRBV28 to TRBJ2-7; 7 nucleotides agree with TRBD1. V dropped 8 bases and J dropped 2; count of bases not matched to a gene: 12. Germline CDR1 is MDHEN and CDR2 is SYDVKM. This CDR3 is 15 amino acids long. In nucleotides, the CDR3 is TGTGCCAGCTTGAAAGACAGGGCCCCCCCCTACGAGCAGTACTTC. Translation gives CASLKDRAPPYEQYF.

The chain has TRBV2 and TRBJ1-2; D perhaps matches TRBD1 (5 bases). This CDR3 spans 14 amino acids. V lost 2 bases and J lost 2, with 9 bases in between. Germline values: CDR1 SNHLY, CDR2 FYNNEI. CDR3 in amino acids: CASSEWGVNYGYTF. As DNA, the CDR3 is TGTGCCAGCAGTGAATGGGGGGTCAACTATGGCTACACCTTC.

The chain joins TRBV6-5 to TRBJ1-1; D may be TRBD1 (5 bases). Germline V gives CDR1 MNHEY, CDR2 SVGAGI. This CDR3 region has 15 residues. V lost 1 base to trimming and J lost 1 base, with 10 bases between them. The CDR3 bases are TGTGCCAGCAGTTACTTAGATCAGGGGAACACTGAAGCTTTCTTT. Amino acids: CASSYLDQGNTEAFF.

V and J are TRBV7-9 and TRBJ2-5; D is unresolved. This CDR3 has 13 amino acids. Germline V CDR1 and CDR2: SEHNR, FQNEAQ (reference sequence). V dropped 3 bases and J dropped 2 bases, with 7 bases sitting between them. The CDR3 region has the DNA TGTGCCAGCAGCTTTTCGCGGCAAGAGACCCAGTACTTC. Amino acids: CASSFSRQETQYF.

J is TRBJ1-5 and V is TRBV2; D is uncertain. Germline-derived CDR1 and CDR2 are SNHLY and FYNNEI. The CDR3 spans 12 residues. V dropped 6 bases and J dropped 5 bases, with 8 bases sitting between them. CDR3 sequence: CASRDWDQPQHF. The CDR3, as DNA: TGTGCCAGCAGGGACTGGGATCAGCCCCAGCATTTT.

CDR3 sequence: CASSEYSLSSYEQYF. CDR3 nucleotides: TGTGCCAGCAGTGAATATAGTTTAAGCTCCTACGAGCAGTACTTC. The rearrangement joins TRBV2 to TRBJ2-7; D uncertain. V was clipped by 2 bases and J by 0 bases, with 11 bases between them. This CDR3 is built from 15 residues. From germline, CDR1 is SNHLY and CDR2 FYNNEI.

The chain employs TRBV10-3 and TRBJ1-2; D gene ambiguous. The CDR3 consists of 13 residues. The germline V gene has CDR1 ENHRY and CDR2 SYGVKD. V dropped 2 bases and J dropped 10 bases, with 14 bases sitting between them. In nucleotides, the CDR3 is TGTGCCATCAGTGAGCTTTACACAGATCCCTACACCTTC. Translating gives CAISELYTDPYTF.

The chain employs TRBV7-2 and TRBJ1-1, with 7 bases matching TRBD1. Trimming removed 5 bases from V and 0 bases from J; junction bases left unmatched: 6. In germline, CDR1 is SGHTA, CDR2 FQGNSA. The CDR3 has 15 residues. The chain's CDR3 is CASSPGGTLNTEAFF. In nucleotides, the CDR3 is TGTGCCAGCAGCCCAGGGGGGACTTTGAACACTGAAGCTTTCTTT.

The chain carries TRBV7-9 and TRBJ2-7; D is undetermined. CDR1 and CDR2 (germline): SEHNR, FQNEAQ (reference sequence). V was clipped by 4 bases and J by 0 bases, with 7 bases between them. This CDR3 spans 13 amino acids. The CDR3 is CASSSVYSYEQYF. DNA for the CDR3: TGTGCCAGCAGCTCCGTGTACTCCTACGAGCAGTACTTC.

The rearrangement links TRBV5-1 to TRBJ2-3; 11 bases align to TRBD1. Per germline, CDR1 SGHRS and CDR2 YFSETQ. V lost 1 base and J lost 4; bases outside the gene matches: 5. The CDR3 runs 16 residues. This CDR3 is CASSLRTGGKADTQYF. The CDR3 DNA sequence: TGCGCCAGCAGCTTGAGGACAGGGGGCAAGGCAGATACGCAGTATTTT.

DNA of the CDR3: TGTGCCATCAGTGGGGAGCGGGGTGGCTACAATGAGCAGTTCTTC. Encoded protein: CAISGERGGYNEQFF. This chain uses TRBV10-3 with TRBJ2-1, with TRBD2 matching 7 bases. The ends lost 4 bases at V and 3 bases at J; junction bases unmatched: 6. The CDR3 extends over 15 amino acids. Looked up from germline, CDR1 is ENHRY and CDR2 is SYGVKD.

The J gene is TRBJ2-5, the V gene TRBV11-2; tentatively, D is TRBD1 (6 bases). The CDR3 loop spans 14 amino acids. V was shortened by 3 bases and J by 3 bases, with 11 bases between the two germline ends. CDR1 is SGHAT and CDR2 is FQNNGV in the germline V gene. This CDR3 is CASSFRQVEETQYF. CDR3 coding DNA: TGTGCCAGCAGCTTCCGACAGGTCGAAGAGACCCAGTACTTC.

This chain connects TRBV28 to TRBJ2-3; D may be TRBD1 (5 bases). The CDR3 totals 14 residues. The germline gives CDR1 MDHEN, CDR2 SYDVKM. V was cut by 6 bases and J by 2 bases, with 12 bases left in between. The CDR3 is CASSRGQPTDTQYF. CDR3 in DNA: TGTGCCAGCAGCCGCGGACAACCCACAGATACGCAGTATTTT.

The chain joins TRBV9 to TRBJ2-7; 11 bases are a match to TRBD2. V dropped 4 bases and J dropped 1; count of bases not matched to a gene: 4. This CDR3 is built from 15 residues. Per the germline V gene, CDR1 is SGDLS and CDR2 is YYNGEE. CDR3 in DNA: TGTGCCAGCAGCCCTGGACTAGCGGGTTCCTACGAGCAGTACTTC. Its protein is CASSPGLAGSYEQYF. The variable domain in full, with the rest retrieved from reference TRBV9 and TRBJ2-7, is DSGVTQTPKHLITATGQRVTLRCSPRSGDLSVYWYQQSLDQGLQFLIQYYNGEERAKGNILERFSAQQFPDLHSELNLSSLELGDSALYFCASSPGLAGSYEQYFGPGTRLTVT.

The V gene is TRBV6-5, the J gene TRBJ1-1; 9 bases map to TRBD1. CDR1 is MNHEY and CDR2 is SVGAGI in the germline V gene. CDR3 length: 15 amino acids. Trimming removed 2 bases from V and 5 bases from J; junction bases left unmatched: 6. DNA of the CDR3: TGTGCCAGCAGTTACCCCGGGACAGGGAGGACTGAAGCTTTCTTT. This gives the protein CASSYPGTGRTEAFF.

The genes are TRBV29-1 and TRBJ2-7; D is perhaps TRBD2 (6 bases). The CDR3 loop spans 13 amino acids. CDR1 and CDR2 from the germline V gene are SQVTM and ANQGSEA. Trimming stripped 7 bases from V and 2 bases from J, with 15 bases between. The CDR3 is CSAYGGETYEQYF. The CDR3 region has the DNA TGCAGCGCCTACGGGGGAGAAACCTACGAGCAGTACTTC.

The chain recombines TRBV28 with TRBJ2-1; TRBD2 aligns across 8 bases. The CDR3 is 12 amino acids. From germline, CDR1 is MDHEN and CDR2 SYDVKM. The junction had 7 bases not matched to a gene; V was cut back by 6 bases and J by 12 bases. The CDR3 bases are TGTGCCAGCAGCGTGCCGGGACTAGGGCAGTTCTTC. It yields the protein CASSVPGLGQFF.

V usage is TRBV9 and J usage is TRBJ1-2; TRBD1 is a possible D gene (6 bases). Trimming removed 0 bases at V and 4 bases at J, with 7 bases between. Germline V CDR1 and CDR2: SGDLS, YYNGEE. The CDR3 contains 13 residues. CDR3 bases: TGTGCCAGCAGCGTAGAACAGGGCTATGGCTACACCTTC. It codes for CASSVEQGYGYTF.

In DNA, the CDR3 is TGTGCCAGCTCACCCGGAGGGGAAGAGACCCAGTACTTC. Protein product: CASSPGGEETQYF. The rearrangement uses TRBV18 and TRBJ2-5, with D possibly being TRBD2 (6 bases). This CDR3 has 13 amino acids. V shed 3 bases and J shed 3 bases, with 8 bases lying between them. Looked up from germline, CDR1 is KGHSH and CDR2 is LQKENI. Combining the CDR3 with reference TRBV18 and TRBJ2-5 gives the whole variable domain NAGVMQNPRHLVRRRGQEARLRCSPMKGHSHVYWYRQLPEEGLKFMVYLQKENIIDESGMPKERFSAEFPKEGPSILRIQQVVRGDSAAYFCASSPGGEETQYFGPGTRLLVL.

The V call is TRBV4-3, the J call TRBJ1-3; D is unresolved. V was cut by 0 bases and J by 0 bases, with 9 bases left in between. This CDR3 comprises 16 residues. Germline V CDR1 and CDR2: LGHNA, YSLEER. The CDR3 DNA reads as TGCGCCAGCAGCCAAGAAAACAGCTTCTCTGGAAACACCATATATTTT. As protein: CASSQENSFSGNTIYF.

This clone was seen only once. This chain joins TRBV5-1 and TRBJ2-5; the match to TRBD2 covers 8 bases. Germline trimming cut 1 base from V and 4 bases from J; bases unmatched to any gene: 3. Germline assignment: CDR1 SGHRS and CDR2 YFSETQ. This CDR3 region has 14 residues. This CDR3 is CASSLLSGRETQYF. The CDR3 DNA reads as TGCGCCAGCAGCTTGTTAAGCGGGAGAGAGACCCAGTACTTC.

V usage is TRBV15 and J usage is TRBJ2-7, with 7 bases aligning to TRBD2. CDR1 is LNHNV, CDR2 YYDKDF, per germline (reference sequence). This CDR3 is 12 amino acids long. V lost 8 bases to trimming and J lost 5 bases; unmatched junction nucleotides: 6. The CDR3 nucleotides read TGTGCCACCGGGAGGGTTCAGGACGAGCAGTACTTC. Encoded protein: CATGRVQDEQYF. The complete variable domain, with remaining parts taken from reference TRBV15 and TRBJ2-7, reads DAMVIQNPRYQVTQFGKPVTLSCSQTLNHNVMYWYQQKSSQAPKLLFHYYDKDFNNEADTPDNFQSRRPNTSFCFLDIRSPGLGDTAMYLCATGRVQDEQYFGPGTRLTVT.

This clone has just a few counts. The chain couples TRBV18 to TRBJ1-1; weak D call: TRBD1 (5 bases). The CDR3 covers 14 residues. The V end lost 0 bases, the J end lost 3 bases, and 8 bases lay between the germline ends. Germline V lookup: CDR1 KGHSH, CDR2 LQKENI. The CDR3 here is CASSPPPGDTEAFF. The CDR3 region has the DNA TGTGCCAGCTCACCACCGCCGGGGGACACTGAAGCTTTCTTT.

In its sample, this clone was seen once. This chain uses TRBV7-9 with TRBJ1-2; TRBD1 matches 7 bases. The length of the CDR3 is 14 residues. V dropped 6 bases and J dropped 4; count of bases not matched to a gene: 8. From germline, CDR1 is SEHNR and CDR2 FQNEAQ (reference sequence). For the CDR3, the DNA is TGTGCCAGCAGAACAACAGGGGATCCCTATGGCTACACCTTC. Amino acid sequence: CASRTTGDPYGYTF.